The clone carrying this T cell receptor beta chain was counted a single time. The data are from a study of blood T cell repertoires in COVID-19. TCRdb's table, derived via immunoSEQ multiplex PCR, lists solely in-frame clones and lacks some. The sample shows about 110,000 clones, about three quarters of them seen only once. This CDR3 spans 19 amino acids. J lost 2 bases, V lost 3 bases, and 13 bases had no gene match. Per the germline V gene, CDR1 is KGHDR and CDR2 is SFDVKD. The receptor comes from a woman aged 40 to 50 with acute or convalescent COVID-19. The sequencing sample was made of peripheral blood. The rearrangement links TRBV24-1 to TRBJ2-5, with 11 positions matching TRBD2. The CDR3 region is CATSDPRRGTSGFQETQYF. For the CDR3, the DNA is TGTGCCACCAGTGATCCCCGGCGAGGGACTAGCGGTTTTCAAGAGACCCAGTACTTC.